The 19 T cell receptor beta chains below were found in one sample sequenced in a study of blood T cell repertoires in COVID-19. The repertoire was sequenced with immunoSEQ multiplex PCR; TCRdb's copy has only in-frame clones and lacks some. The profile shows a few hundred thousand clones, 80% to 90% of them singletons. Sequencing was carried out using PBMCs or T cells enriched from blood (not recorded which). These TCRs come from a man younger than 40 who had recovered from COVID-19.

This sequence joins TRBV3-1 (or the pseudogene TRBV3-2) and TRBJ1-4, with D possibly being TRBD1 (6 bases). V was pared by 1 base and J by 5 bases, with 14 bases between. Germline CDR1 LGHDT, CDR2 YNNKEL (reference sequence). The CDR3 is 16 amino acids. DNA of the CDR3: TGTGCCAGCAGCCAAGCCCCCGGGGGGGGCAATGAAAAACTGTTTTTT. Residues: CASSQAPGGGNEKLFF.

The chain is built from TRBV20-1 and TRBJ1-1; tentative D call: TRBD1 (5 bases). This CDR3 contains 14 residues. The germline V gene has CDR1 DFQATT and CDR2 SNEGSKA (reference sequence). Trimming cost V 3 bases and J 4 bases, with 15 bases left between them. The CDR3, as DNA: TGCAGTGCTAGTATCCGAAGCGGGGCCACTGAAGCTTTCTTT. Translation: CSASIRSGATEAFF.

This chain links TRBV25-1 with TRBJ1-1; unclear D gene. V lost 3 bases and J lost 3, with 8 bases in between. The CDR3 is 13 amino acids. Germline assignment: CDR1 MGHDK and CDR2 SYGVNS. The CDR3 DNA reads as TGTGCCAGCAGTGAGTGGGCCGACACTGAAGCTTTCTTT. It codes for CASSEWADTEAFF. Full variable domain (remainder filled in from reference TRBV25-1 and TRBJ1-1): EADIYQTPRYLVIGTGKKITLECSQTMGHDKMYWYQQDPGMELHLIHYSYGVNSTEKGDLSSESTVSRIRTEHFPLTLESARPSHTSQYLCASSEWADTEAFFGQGTRLTVV.

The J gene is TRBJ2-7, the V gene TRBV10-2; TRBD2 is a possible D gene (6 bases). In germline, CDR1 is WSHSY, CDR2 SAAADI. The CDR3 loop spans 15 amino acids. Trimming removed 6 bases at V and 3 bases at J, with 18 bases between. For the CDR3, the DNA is TGCGCCAGCAGACCACTGACTAGTAGTGGCTACGAGCAGTACTTC. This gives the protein CASRPLTSSGYEQYF.

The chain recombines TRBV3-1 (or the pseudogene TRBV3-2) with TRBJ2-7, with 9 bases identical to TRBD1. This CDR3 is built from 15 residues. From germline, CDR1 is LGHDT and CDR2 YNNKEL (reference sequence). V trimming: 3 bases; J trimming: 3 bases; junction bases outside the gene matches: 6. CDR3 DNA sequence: TGTGCCAGCAGCCACCCGGGACAGGGCCTCTACGAGCAGTACTTC. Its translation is CASSHPGQGLYEQYF.

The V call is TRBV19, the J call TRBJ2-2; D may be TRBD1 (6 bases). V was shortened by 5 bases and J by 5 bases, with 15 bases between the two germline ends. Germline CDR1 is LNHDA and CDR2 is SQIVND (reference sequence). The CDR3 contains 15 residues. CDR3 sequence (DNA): TGTGCCAGTAGTGTCGACAGGATGGGGACCGGGGAGCTGTTTTTT. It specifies CASSVDRMGTGELFF.

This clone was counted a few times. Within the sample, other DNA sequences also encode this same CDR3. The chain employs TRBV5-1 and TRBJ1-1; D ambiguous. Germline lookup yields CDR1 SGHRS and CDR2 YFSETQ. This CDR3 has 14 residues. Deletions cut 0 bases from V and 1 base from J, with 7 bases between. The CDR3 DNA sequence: TGCGCCAGCAGCTTGGCACCGGGGAACACTGAAGCTTTCTTT. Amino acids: CASSLAPGNTEAFF.

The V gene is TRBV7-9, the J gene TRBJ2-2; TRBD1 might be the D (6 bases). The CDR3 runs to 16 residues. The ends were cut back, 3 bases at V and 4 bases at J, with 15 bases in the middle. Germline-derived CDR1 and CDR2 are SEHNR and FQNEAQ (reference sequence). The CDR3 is CASSFRRTVSTGELFF. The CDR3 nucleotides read TGTGCCAGCAGCTTTAGAAGGACAGTCAGCACCGGGGAGCTGTTTTTT.

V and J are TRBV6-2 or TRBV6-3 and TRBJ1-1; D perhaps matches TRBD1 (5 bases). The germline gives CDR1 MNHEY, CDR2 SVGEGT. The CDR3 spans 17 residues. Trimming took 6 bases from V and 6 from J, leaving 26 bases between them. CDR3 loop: CASSERRREMLGPEAFF. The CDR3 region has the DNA TGTGCCAGCAGCGAGAGACGGCGCGAGATGTTGGGGCCTGAAGCTTTCTTT.

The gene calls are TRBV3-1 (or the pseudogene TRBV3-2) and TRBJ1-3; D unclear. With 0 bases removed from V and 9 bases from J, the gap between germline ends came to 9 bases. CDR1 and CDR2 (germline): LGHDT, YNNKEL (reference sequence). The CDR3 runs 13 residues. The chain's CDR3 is CASSQDVGGTIYF. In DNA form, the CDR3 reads TGTGCCAGCAGCCAAGACGTGGGAGGCACCATATATTTT.

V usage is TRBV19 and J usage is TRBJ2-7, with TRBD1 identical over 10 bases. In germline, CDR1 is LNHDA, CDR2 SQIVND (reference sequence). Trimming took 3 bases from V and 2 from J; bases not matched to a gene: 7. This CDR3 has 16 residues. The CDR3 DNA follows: TGTGCCAGTAGTATGCGGGGACAGGGGATCCCCTACGAGCAGTACTTC. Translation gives CASSMRGQGIPYEQYF.

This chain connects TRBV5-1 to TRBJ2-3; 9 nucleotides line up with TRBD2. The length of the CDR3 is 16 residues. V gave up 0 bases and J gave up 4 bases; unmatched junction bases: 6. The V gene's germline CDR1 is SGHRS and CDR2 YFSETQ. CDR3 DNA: TGCGCCAGCAGCTTGGTGCGGGGGGGATCTGCAGATACGCAGTATTTT. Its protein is CASSLVRGGSADTQYF.

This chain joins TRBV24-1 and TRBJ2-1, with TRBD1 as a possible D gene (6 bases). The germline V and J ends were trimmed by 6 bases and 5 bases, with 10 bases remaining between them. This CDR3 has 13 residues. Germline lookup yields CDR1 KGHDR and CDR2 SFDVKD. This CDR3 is CATSLQGNNEQFF. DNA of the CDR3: TGTGCCACCAGTTTACAGGGCAACAATGAGCAGTTCTTC.

This CDR3 reads CASSLLGQGLTPQHF. The CDR3 DNA reads TGTGCCAGCAGCTTACTCGGACAGGGTCTAACACCCCAGCATTTT. The gene calls are TRBV7-9 and TRBJ1-5, with 8 bases aligning to TRBD1. The CDR3 has 15 residues. Trimming cost V 2 bases and J 10 bases; bases outside gene matches: 10. Germline CDR1 is SEHNR and CDR2 is FQNEAQ (reference sequence).

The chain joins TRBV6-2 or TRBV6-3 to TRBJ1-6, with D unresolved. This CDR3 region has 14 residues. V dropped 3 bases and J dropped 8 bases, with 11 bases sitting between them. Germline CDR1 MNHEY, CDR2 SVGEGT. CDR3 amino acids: CASSYTGADSPLHF. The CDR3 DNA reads TGTGCCAGCAGTTATACGGGTGCCGATTCACCCCTCCACTTT.

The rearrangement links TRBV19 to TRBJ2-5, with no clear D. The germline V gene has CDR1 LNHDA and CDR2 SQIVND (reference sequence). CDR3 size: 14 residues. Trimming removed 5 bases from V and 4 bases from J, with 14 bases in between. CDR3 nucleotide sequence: TGTGCCAGTAGTGTAGTGGTAGCTGGAGAGACCCAGTACTTC. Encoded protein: CASSVVVAGETQYF.

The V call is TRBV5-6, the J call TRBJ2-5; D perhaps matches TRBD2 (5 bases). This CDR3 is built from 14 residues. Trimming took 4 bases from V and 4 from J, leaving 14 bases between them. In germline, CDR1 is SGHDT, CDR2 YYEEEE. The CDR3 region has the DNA TGTGCCAGCAGCCCTAGTACTAGTTCAGAGACCCAGTACTTC. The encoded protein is CASSPSTSSETQYF.

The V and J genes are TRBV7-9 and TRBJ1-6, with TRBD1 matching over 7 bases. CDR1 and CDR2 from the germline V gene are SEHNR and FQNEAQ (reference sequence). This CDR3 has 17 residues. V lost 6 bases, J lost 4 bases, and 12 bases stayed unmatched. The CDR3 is CASRRLTGTEYNSPLHF. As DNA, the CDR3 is TGTGCCAGCAGGAGATTAACCGGGACAGAGTATAATTCACCCCTCCACTTT. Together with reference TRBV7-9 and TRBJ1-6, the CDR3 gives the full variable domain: DTGVSQNPRHKITKRGQNVTFRCDPISEHNRLYWYRQTLGQGPEFLTYFQNEAQLEKSRLLSDRFSAERPKGSFSTLEIQRTEQGDSAMYLCASRRLTGTEYNSPLHFGNGTRLTVT.

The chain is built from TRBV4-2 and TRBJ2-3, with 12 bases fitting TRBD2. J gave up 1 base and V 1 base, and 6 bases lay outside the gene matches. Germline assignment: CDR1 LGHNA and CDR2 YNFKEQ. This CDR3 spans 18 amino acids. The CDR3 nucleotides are TGTGCCAGCAGCCAAGCGCTAGCGGGGGGGCCGGGCACAGATACGCAGTATTTT. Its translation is CASSQALAGGPGTDTQYF.